Listed here is a single TCR beta chain. In germline, CDR1 is MDHEN, CDR2 SYDVKM. There are 17 residues in the CDR3. The trim removed 5 bases at V and 5 bases at J, leaving 16 bases unmatched. As processed by the authors: Reference gene primer amplification yielded estimated nucleated cell counts. Clones were sequenced by immunoSEQ multiplex PCR, and TCRdb holds only the in-frame ones, with some missing. V, J and clone size reflect that table, while D and trimming were determined from the DNA. Counted here are approximately 140,000 clones, roughly 82% occurring once; the ten biggest clones make up under 2.5%. The sample comes from a study of blood T cell repertoires in COVID-19.

The receptor's source is a man between 65 and 85 years old with acute or convalescent COVID-19. Sequencing was performed on peripheral blood. The V gene is TRBV28, the J gene TRBJ1-2, with 8 nucleotides matching TRBD1. The CDR3 spells CASSPSPGTGILYGYTF. In nucleotides, the CDR3 is TGTGCCAGCAGTCCCTCCCCCGGGACAGGAATTCTTTATGGCTACACCTTC.